Listed here is a single TCR beta chain. In the study's own analysis: Quantification of nucleated cells was approximated via reference gene primer amplification. Sequenced by immunoSEQ multiplex PCR; TCRdb stores in-frame clones only, minus some. V, J and clone size were drawn from that table, and D and trimming were deduced from the DNA. Found here are about 220,000 clones, about 85% of them singletons; the top ten hold about 2.6%. The sample comes from a study of blood T cell repertoires in COVID-19. Overall study: Researchers got acute and convalescent COVID-19 samples from the United States, Italy and Spain. From T cells, B-cell-depleted T cells, or PBMCs came the material, which was cDNA or gDNA.

Clinical histories supplied by participants themselves formed the basis of cohort assignment. Deletions cut 8 bases from V and 4 bases from J, with 14 bases between. Germline V gene data show CDR1 as SNHLY and CDR2 as FYNNEI. The CDR3 loop spans 13 amino acids. The specimen was PBMCs or T cells enriched from blood (not recorded which). The J gene is TRBJ1-1, the V gene TRBV2; D gene unclear. This clonotype originated in a woman in her twenties or thirties who had recovered from COVID-19. The CDR3 sequence is CASSRSPSTEAFF. CDR3 bases: TGTGCCAGCTCACGCTCCCCCAGCACTGAAGCTTTCTTT.